These 20 T cell receptor beta chains share one sample of origin, sequenced in a study of T cell changes during pregnancy in multiple sclerosis. Assay: immunoSEQ multiplex PCR; the TCRdb copy retains only in-frame clones and omits some. The sample has tens of thousands of clones; just under 95% are singletons. The source was peripheral blood, collected in the first trimester of pregnancy. The receptors shown here come from a female donor with multiple sclerosis, enrolled in a pregnancy study.

V and J are TRBV5-4 and TRBJ1-2; 10 nucleotides agree with TRBD1. The CDR3 loop spans 15 amino acids. Germline V gives CDR1 SGHNT, CDR2 YYREEE (reference sequence). V dropped 0 bases and J dropped 6; count of bases not matched to a gene: 5. Here the CDR3 reads CASSLAGQGEDGYTF. CDR3 sequence (DNA): TGTGCCAGCAGCTTGGCCGGACAGGGGGAAGATGGCTACACCTTC. The full variable domain, its missing parts supplied by reference TRBV5-4 and TRBJ1-2, is ETGVTQSPTHLIKTRGQQVTLRCSSQSGHNTVSWYQQALGQGPQFIFQYYREEENGRGNFPPRFSGLQFPNYSSELNVNALELDDSALYLCASSLAGQGEDGYTFGSGTRLTVV.

The gene calls are TRBV28 and TRBJ2-7, with D possibly matching TRBD1 (5 bases). V lost 6 bases and J lost 0, with 15 bases in between. Germline-derived CDR1 and CDR2 are MDHEN and SYDVKM. CDR3 size: 15 residues. The CDR3 DNA is TGTGCCAGCAGGTTAGACAGAGCAAACTCCTACGAGCAGTACTTC. Protein sequence: CASRLDRANSYEQYF.

The rearrangement uses TRBV7-8 and TRBJ2-7; 10 nucleotides match TRBD2. J was trimmed by 9 bases and V by 4 bases; bases with no gene match: 15. Germline V gene data show CDR1 as SGHVS and CDR2 as FQNEAQ. The CDR3 covers 16 residues. CDR3 protein: CASSSSRIAGGLVQYF. The CDR3 DNA reads as TGTGCCAGCAGCTCCTCCAGGATAGCGGGGGGTTTAGTGCAGTACTTC.

This chain links TRBV10-3 with TRBJ2-7, with TRBD1 as a possible D gene (6 bases). Trimming cost V 8 bases and J 3 bases, with 26 bases left between them. This CDR3 spans 17 amino acids. Per the germline V gene, CDR1 is ENHRY and CDR2 is SYGVKD. CDR3 in amino acids: CAIGGPRLRGGDYEQYF. Here the CDR3 DNA reads TGTGCCATCGGGGGCCCCCGGCTAAGAGGCGGTGACTACGAGCAGTACTTC.

The chain joins TRBV5-1 to TRBJ1-2; possible D gene TRBD1, 6 bases. The CDR3 extends over 13 amino acids. V lost 4 bases, J lost 3 bases, and 10 bases lay in between. The V gene's germline CDR1 is SGHRS and CDR2 YFSETQ. This CDR3 is CASSPGTYYGYTF. In nucleotides, the CDR3 is TGCGCCAGCAGCCCCGGGACATACTATGGCTACACCTTC.

The gene calls are TRBV7-9 and TRBJ1-5; D not certain. V dropped 1 base and J dropped 4 bases, with 11 bases sitting between them. The CDR3 runs to 15 residues. Germline loops: CDR1 SEHNR, CDR2 FQNEAQ (reference sequence). For the CDR3, the DNA is TGTGCCAGCAGCTTAGGGCCCAGCGGGAATCAGCCCCAGCATTTT. Its translation is CASSLGPSGNQPQHF.

This sequence joins TRBV9 and TRBJ2-3; weak D call: TRBD2 (5 bases). V lost 6 bases and J 1 base, leaving 12 bases between the germline ends. The CDR3 loop spans 14 amino acids. Germline lookup yields CDR1 SGDLS and CDR2 YYNGEE. CDR3 sequence (DNA): TGTGCCAGCACCGAGGGCGGGCGCACAGATACGCAGTATTTT. Amino acid sequence: CASTEGGRTDTQYF.

The V gene is TRBV4-1, the J gene TRBJ2-1; 7 nucleotides match TRBD2. CDR3 length: 17 amino acids. The V gene end was trimmed by 0 bases and the J gene end by 2 bases; junction bases not matched to a gene: 7. CDR1 MGHRA and CDR2 YSYEKL come from the germline V gene. CDR3 region: CASSQEGRGYPYNEQFF. Here the CDR3 DNA reads TGCGCCAGCAGCCAAGAGGGGAGGGGATACCCCTACAATGAGCAGTTCTTC.

The chain is built from TRBV7-2 and TRBJ2-3; D possibly corresponds to TRBD2 (5 bases). Per germline, CDR1 SGHTA and CDR2 FQGNSA. Trimming took off 5 bases at V and 7 bases at J, with 10 bases between the two ends. This CDR3 is built from 12 residues. The CDR3 loop reads CASSRTSYTQYF. The CDR3 DNA follows: TGTGCCAGCAGCCGGACTTCTTATACGCAGTATTTT.

The genes are TRBV6-5 and TRBJ2-5, with D tentatively TRBD2 (6 bases). This CDR3 is 14 amino acids long. From germline, CDR1 is MNHEY and CDR2 SVGAGI. Between the trimmed V and J ends, which lost 0 bases and 5 bases, there was a span of 10 bases. The CDR3: CASSYSEGLETQYF. The CDR3 coding sequence is TGTGCCAGCAGTTACTCGGAGGGATTGGAGACCCAGTACTTC.

This rearrangement joins TRBV18 to TRBJ1-2, with no clear D. This CDR3 contains 13 residues. Between the trimmed V and J ends, which lost 6 bases and 2 bases, there was a span of 10 bases. CDR1 KGHSH and CDR2 LQKENI come from the germline V gene. This CDR3 reads CASSSDWNYGYTF. Here the CDR3 DNA reads TGTGCCAGCTCGTCGGACTGGAACTATGGCTACACCTTC.

The V and J genes are TRBV10-2 and TRBJ2-2, with 11 bases aligning to TRBD1. The CDR3 totals 21 residues. With 0 bases clipped from V and 2 bases from J, the junction kept 14 bases outside the gene matches. Germline assignment: CDR1 WSHSY and CDR2 SAAADI. CDR3 nucleotide sequence: TGCGCCAGCAGTGAGTCGGGACAGGGGGACAGCGTTGGAAGAAACACCGGGGAGCTGTTTTTT. It yields the protein CASSESGQGDSVGRNTGELFF.

The gene calls are TRBV14 and TRBJ2-7; 8 bases map to TRBD1. Germline V gene lookup returns CDR1 SGHDN and CDR2 FVKESK. With V trimmed by 1 base and J by 3 bases, 5 bases remained unmatched. The CDR3 consists of 15 residues. The CDR3 region is CASSQVRDRRYEQYF. The DNA for the CDR3 is TGTGCCAGCAGCCAAGTCCGGGACAGGCGCTACGAGCAGTACTTC.

The V and J genes are TRBV11-2 and TRBJ2-7, with TRBD1 identical over 11 bases. CDR1 and CDR2 (germline): SGHAT, FQNNGV. V shed 5 bases and J 5 bases; nucleotides not matched to a gene: 14. This CDR3 region has 17 residues. The CDR3 here is CASSLPPGGTGGHEQYF. CDR3 nucleotides: TGTGCCAGCAGCCTACCCCCCGGGGGGACAGGGGGACACGAGCAGTACTTC.

This clone has more than one count but fewer than ten. This sequence joins TRBV29-1 and TRBJ1-2; D not resolved. This CDR3 contains 12 residues. Per the germline V gene, CDR1 is SQVTM and CDR2 is ANQGSEA. Trimming took off 4 bases at V and 2 bases at J, with 8 bases between the two ends. CDR3 residues: CSVGQANYGYTF. CDR3 bases: TGCAGCGTTGGGCAGGCAAACTATGGCTACACCTTC. The variable domain in full, completed from reference TRBV29-1 and TRBJ1-2, reads SAVISQKPSRDICQRGTSLTIQCQVDSQVTMMFWYRQQPGQSLTLIATANQGSEATYESGFVIDKFPISRPNLTFSTLTVSNMSPEDSSIYLCSVGQANYGYTFGSGTRLTVV.

The V gene is TRBV5-1, the J gene TRBJ2-6, with 9 nucleotides matching TRBD1. The V segment lost 4 bases and the J segment 0 bases; nucleotides outside the gene matches: 8. The germline V gene encodes CDR1 SGHRS and CDR2 YFSETQ. This CDR3 region has 18 residues. The DNA of the CDR3 is TGCGCCAGCAGCATAAGGACAGGGGAACACTCTGGGGCCAACGTCCTGACTTTC. Its protein product is CASSIRTGEHSGANVLTF.

J is TRBJ1-4 and V is TRBV10-3; the D is unclear. From germline, CDR1 is ENHRY and CDR2 SYGVKD. This CDR3 comprises 16 residues. Trimming removed 10 bases at V and 6 bases at J, with 24 bases between. Here the CDR3 reads CATQASEPELYEKLFF. The DNA of the CDR3 is TGTGCCACCCAAGCCAGCGAGCCGGAACTTTATGAAAAACTGTTTTTT.

This sequence joins TRBV10-3 and TRBJ2-7, with a tentative D call TRBD1 (5 bases). Germline V CDR1 and CDR2: ENHRY, SYGVKD. This CDR3 has 13 residues. V lost 7 bases to trimming and J lost 6 bases, with 16 bases between them. CDR3 DNA sequence: TGTGCCATCACCGCCTTTAGGGGCAGCGAGCAGTACTTC. Translated, it gives CAITAFRGSEQYF.

V gene TRBV5-4 combines with J gene TRBJ2-2; 12 positions match TRBD2. The CDR3 contains 17 residues. Germline V gene sequence: CDR1 SGHNT, CDR2 YYREEE (reference sequence). Germline trimming cut 5 bases from V and 1 base from J; bases unmatched to any gene: 6. The CDR3, as DNA: TGTGCCAGCAGTGGACTAGCGGGGCGGATGAACACCGGGGAGCTGTTTTTT. Translation gives CASSGLAGRMNTGELFF.

This clone was observed a single time. The chain employs TRBV7-9 and TRBJ2-1; 7 nucleotides match TRBD1. The CDR3 is 14 amino acids. J lost 4 bases, V lost 7 bases, and 7 bases had no gene match. Germline V lookup: CDR1 SEHNR, CDR2 FQNEAQ (reference sequence). CDR3 loop: CASIGTEDYNEQFF. The CDR3 nucleotides are TGTGCCAGCATCGGGACAGAAGATTACAATGAGCAGTTCTTC. Full variable domain (outside the CDR3, taken from reference TRBV7-9 and TRBJ2-1): DTGVSQNPRHKITKRGQNVTFRCDPISEHNRLYWYRQTLGQGPEFLTYFQNEAQLEKSRLLSDRFSAERPKGSFSTLEIQRTEQGDSAMYLCASIGTEDYNEQFFGPGTRLTVL.